This TCR beta chain was identified in a study of blood T cell repertoires in COVID-19 (TCRdb year 2020). Regarding the complete study: Samples covering the acute and convalescent phases of COVID-19 were provided by collaborators in the United States, Italy and Spain. The prospective study material was composed of cDNA or gDNA derived from T cells, B-cell-depleted T cells, or PBMCs. The dataset comprised deeply sampled blood TCRbeta repertoires from subjects exposed to, actively infected with, or recovered from COVID-19. A freely available public database, intended as a resource for researchers studying the immune response to SARS-CoV-2, is where the repertoires were released. The samples were drawn from the first 160 participants of the ongoing ImmuneRACE study and from about 1,200 subjects provided by 6 global collaborators. The sample metadata nearly always contained a de-identified subject ID, COVID-19 status, age in years and sex. Where available, HLA class I and class II types were obtained from metadata supplied by the sample provider rather than from assay-based typing.

The cysteine opens and the phenylalanine closes a CDR3 of 16 amino acids. The read is trimmed to its CDR3 DNA, 48 bases read in frame from base 1. Trimming removed 3 bases from V and 2 bases from J, leaving 17 bases between the germline ends. As encoded in the germline V gene, CDR1 is SGHTA while CDR2 is FQGNSA. This clone was found once. Its antigen is still unknown. Nothing much larger sits one base from this clone, and base qualities are not available. TCRbeta CDR3 regions were amplified from genomic DNA by means of the immunoSEQ Assay, a bias-controlled multiplex PCR. Under the source paper's analysis protocol: Nucleated cell counts per sample were estimated from amplification of reference gene primers within the assay. To quantify the absolute abundance of each unique TCRbeta CDR3 rearrangement, sequence reads were collapsed and filtered. For each sample, productive Simpson clonality was calculated as the square root of Simpson's diversity index over productive rearrangements. This immuneACCESS table, as held by TCRdb, lists in-frame sequences with V and J called but not all clones. Of the missing ones, under half trace to an unresolved V gene in checked studies; the others have no known cause. For V, J and clone size, that table is used; D and trimming come from the DNA. The sample contains around 130,000 clones, 80% to 85% of them found a single time. Jointly, the top ten make up nearly 4% of the sample.

Participants in the prospective study were aged roughly 18 to 89 years, lived in some 24 United States geographic areas, and enrolled through a virtual design. Cohort assignment in the prospective study relied on participant-reported clinical history from a screening survey and a study questionnaire. For ImmuneRACE Cohort 3, a participant was defined as recovered based on two consecutive negative NP/OP PCR tests, clearance by a healthcare professional, or resolution of symptoms. In the prospective study, whole blood, serum and a nasopharyngeal or oropharyngeal swab were collected from each participant by mobile phlebotomists. Additional blood draws and questionnaires over an approximately 2-month period could optionally be provided by prospective study participants. Blood samples from the prospective study were shipped frozen or at room temperature prior to DNA extraction. Study-level results and caveats: Clinical and demographic metadata were provided uncurated, with the amount varying by source and participant.

The source is a woman aged 25 to 39 who had recovered from COVID-19. Sequenced material: PBMCs or T cells enriched from blood (not recorded which). The V and J segments used are TRBV7-2 and TRBJ2-7, and TRBD2 may be the D gene, going by 6 matching bases. The encoded CDR3 is CASSFQPQEGTYEQYF. The DNA reads TGTGCCAGCAGCTTTCAGCCCCAGGAGGGGACCTACGAGCAGTACTTC.